One and the same sample provided the 17 T cell receptor beta chains below, sequenced in a study of cytomegalovirus exposure and HLA in healthy donors. Vbeta (60) and Jbeta (13) primers were used in the PCR. Here immunoSEQ multiplex PCR was the method, and the copy in TCRdb shows in-frame clones only, minus some. This sample has 100,000 to 150,000 clones, with roughly 80% found just once. Sequenced input: PBMCs. The source is a woman aged 35 to 49 in good health and CMV-seronegative.

This clone was counted only a few times. CDR3 DNA: TGTGCCAGCATCAATTCTGGGGCAGGGGTCGGAGAGCAGTACTTC. Protein product: CASINSGAGVGEQYF. The chain has TRBV2 and TRBJ2-7; a weak D match, TRBD1 (6 bases). Germline CDR1 and CDR2: SNHLY and FYNNEI. The CDR3 covers 15 residues. V lost 7 bases, J lost 7 bases, and 23 bases lay in between.

This chain joins TRBV5-1 and TRBJ2-3; no firm D call. The CDR3 spans 14 residues. The ends were cut back, 0 bases at V and 2 bases at J, with 7 bases in the middle. CDR1 is SGHRS and CDR2 is YFSETQ in the germline V gene. DNA for the CDR3: TGCGCCAGCAGCTTGGGGCAGAACACAGATACGCAGTATTTT. It specifies CASSLGQNTDTQYF.

J is TRBJ2-7 and V is TRBV18, with D perhaps matching TRBD1 (6 bases). Between the trimmed V and J ends, which lost 2 bases and 6 bases, there was a span of 8 bases. Germline values: CDR1 KGHSH, CDR2 LQKENI. The CDR3 covers 12 residues. For the CDR3, the DNA is TGTGCCAGCTCACCAACAGGGTTCGAGCAGTACTTC. Translation: CASSPTGFEQYF.

Here the CDR3 DNA reads TGTGCCAGTTCCCCGGGGGGCGGGATCAATGAGCAGTTCTTC. Encoded protein: CASSPGGGINEQFF. The chain couples TRBV19 to TRBJ2-1, with TRBD2 as a possible D gene (7 bases). This CDR3 has 14 amino acids. Between the trimmed V and J ends, which lost 8 bases and 6 bases, there was a span of 17 bases. The germline V gene encodes CDR1 LNHDA and CDR2 SQIVND (reference sequence). The entire variable domain, with the rest obtained from reference TRBV19 and TRBJ2-1, is as follows: DGGITQSPKYLFRKEGQNVTLSCEQNLNHDAMYWYRQDPGQGLRLIYYSQIVNDFQKGDIAEGYSVSREKKESFPLTVTSAQKNPTAFYLCASSPGGGINEQFFGPGTRLTVL.

The chain joins TRBV5-6 to TRBJ2-5, with 8 positions matching TRBD1. There are 15 residues in the CDR3. Germline CDR1 is SGHDT and CDR2 is YYEEEE. V shed 1 base, J shed 5 bases, and the junction held 7 bases outside the gene matches. DNA for the CDR3: TGTGCCAGCAGCTTGCGACAGGGGAACTCGGAGACCCAGTACTTC. It yields the protein CASSLRQGNSETQYF.

This clone was seen only a few times. J is TRBJ1-2 and V is TRBV6-6, with D hard to call. The ends were cut back, 5 bases at V and 1 base at J, with 14 bases in the middle. The CDR3 length is 15 residues. Germline-derived CDR1 and CDR2 are MNHNY and SVGAGI (reference sequence). This chain's CDR3 is CASSPTDYYNYGYTF. The CDR3 coding sequence is TGTGCCAGCAGTCCTACCGACTACTATAACTATGGCTACACCTTC.

The chain recombines TRBV27 with TRBJ2-1, with a possible D match to TRBD2 (5 bases). Looked up from germline, CDR1 is MNHEY and CDR2 is SMNVEV (reference sequence). The V end lost 5 bases, the J end lost 9 bases, and 11 bases lay between the germline ends. The CDR3 length is 12 residues. CDR3 in DNA: TGTGCCAGCAGTAGAGGGTCAAGTGAGCAGTTCTTC. It encodes CASSRGSSEQFF.

There are a few counts of this clone. The chain couples TRBV4-1 to TRBJ1-1, with D perhaps TRBD1 (6 bases). The CDR3 has 12 residues. Germline CDR1 is MGHRA and CDR2 is YSYEKL. The V end lost 2 bases, the J end lost 7 bases, and 8 bases lay between the germline ends. The CDR3 here is CASSQQGSEAFF. The CDR3 DNA sequence: TGCGCCAGCAGCCAACAGGGGAGTGAAGCTTTCTTT.

This chain joins TRBV6-1 and TRBJ1-2; D might be TRBD1 (5 bases). The length of the CDR3 is 13 residues. V was trimmed by 9 bases and J by 7 bases, leaving 18 bases between them. The V gene's germline CDR1 is MNHNS and CDR2 SASEGT. In DNA, the CDR3 is TGTGCCAGAAGGGAGCCCCACGGGGGTGGCTACACCTTC. This translates into CARREPHGGGYTF.

The gene calls are TRBV18 and TRBJ1-1, with D perhaps TRBD1 (5 bases). V gave up 10 bases and J gave up 0 bases, with 12 bases separating them. The CDR3 covers 13 residues. CDR1 is KGHSH and CDR2 is LQKENI in the germline V gene. The CDR3 DNA sequence: TGTGCCAACAAAGACAGTATGAACACTGAAGCTTTCTTT. As protein: CANKDSMNTEAFF.

The genes are TRBV6-1 and TRBJ2-1, with 7 bases that match TRBD2. The CDR3 covers 14 residues. Per germline, CDR1 MNHNS and CDR2 SASEGT. V trimming: 6 bases; J trimming: 7 bases; junction bases outside the gene matches: 9. The chain's CDR3 is CASRGWQGGNEQFF. The DNA for the CDR3 is TGTGCCAGCAGGGGGTGGCAGGGAGGGAATGAGCAGTTCTTC.

The chain carries TRBV2 and TRBJ1-2, with 7 bases lining up with TRBD1. Germline V gene lookup returns CDR1 SNHLY and CDR2 FYNNEI. Losses at the gene ends were 6 bases for V and 2 bases for J; bases not matched to a gene: 3. This CDR3 is 13 amino acids long. CDR3 sequence (DNA): TGTGCCAGCAGCGCGACAGGGAACTATGGCTACACCTTC. Translated, it gives CASSATGNYGYTF.

The chain is built from TRBV7-8 and TRBJ1-6, with TRBD1 matching over 9 bases. CDR3 length: 15 amino acids. Trimming took 5 bases from V and 7 from J; bases not matched to a gene: 6. CDR1 is SGHVS and CDR2 is FQNEAQ in the germline V gene. CDR3 DNA: TGTGCCAGCAGCCGAGGACAGGGGTCGAATTCACCCCTCCACTTT. Translating gives CASSRGQGSNSPLHF.

The chain is built from TRBV4-3 and TRBJ1-2; a weak D match, TRBD1 (6 bases). Trimming took 5 bases from V and 5 from J, leaving 12 bases between them. Germline lookup yields CDR1 LGHNA and CDR2 YSLEER. The CDR3 loop spans 13 amino acids. CDR3 in DNA: TGCGCCAGCAGCTTGGACAGAGGATATGGCTACACCTTC. Amino acids: CASSLDRGYGYTF.

The CDR3 bases are TGTGCCACCAGCGCACTCCCGGGACAGGGATCAACTGGAAACACCATATATTTT. Encoded protein: CATSALPGQGSTGNTIYF. The chain recombines TRBV15 with TRBJ1-3, with 9 bases matching TRBD1. Losses at the gene ends were 5 bases for V and 2 bases for J; bases not matched to a gene: 13. This CDR3 region has 18 residues. Germline CDR1 is LNHNV and CDR2 is YYDKDF (reference sequence). Filled out from reference TRBV15 and TRBJ1-3, the complete variable domain reads DAMVIQNPRYQVTQFGKPVTLSCSQTLNHNVMYWYQQKSSQAPKLLFHYYDKDFNNEADTPDNFQSRRPNTSFCFLDIRSPGLGDTAMYLCATSALPGQGSTGNTIYFGEGSWLTVV.

J is TRBJ2-5 and V is TRBV19, with D possibly TRBD2 on 7 matching bases. This CDR3 spans 17 amino acids. Trimming pared 1 base from V and 2 bases from J, leaving 17 bases between. Germline CDR1 is LNHDA and CDR2 is SQIVND (reference sequence). The CDR3 nucleotides are TGTGCCAGTAGTATAGTGGGGGGAGGGGACACTCAAGAGACCCAGTACTTC. This sequence encodes CASSIVGGGDTQETQYF.

The chain carries TRBV9 and TRBJ2-7, with TRBD2 identical over 7 bases. CDR1 is SGDLS, CDR2 YYNGEE, per germline. The CDR3 is 15 amino acids. V was pared by 0 bases and J by 2 bases, with 5 bases of the junction left unmatched. In nucleotides, the CDR3 is TGTGCCAGCAGCGTAGATCCTAGCGGAGCCTACGAGCAGTACTTC. This sequence encodes CASSVDPSGAYEQYF. The entire variable domain, with the rest obtained from reference TRBV9 and TRBJ2-7, is as follows: DSGVTQTPKHLITATGQRVTLRCSPRSGDLSVYWYQQSLDQGLQFLIQYYNGEERAKGNILERFSAQQFPDLHSELNLSSLELGDSALYFCASSVDPSGAYEQYFGPGTRLTVT.